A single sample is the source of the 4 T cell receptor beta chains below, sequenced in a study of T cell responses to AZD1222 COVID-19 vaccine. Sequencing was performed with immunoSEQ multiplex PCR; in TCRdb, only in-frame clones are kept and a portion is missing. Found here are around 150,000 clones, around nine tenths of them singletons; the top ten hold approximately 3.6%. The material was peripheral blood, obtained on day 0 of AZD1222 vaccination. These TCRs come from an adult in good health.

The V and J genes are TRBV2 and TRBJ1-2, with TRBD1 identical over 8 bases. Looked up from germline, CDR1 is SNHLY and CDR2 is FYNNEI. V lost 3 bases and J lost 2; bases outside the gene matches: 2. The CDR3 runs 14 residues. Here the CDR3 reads CASSDTGGNYGYTF. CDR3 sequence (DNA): TGTGCCAGCAGTGACACAGGGGGAAACTATGGCTACACCTTC.

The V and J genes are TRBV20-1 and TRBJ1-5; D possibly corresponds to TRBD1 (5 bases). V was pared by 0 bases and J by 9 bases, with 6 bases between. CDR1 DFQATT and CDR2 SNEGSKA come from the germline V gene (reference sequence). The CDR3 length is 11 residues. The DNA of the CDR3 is TGCAGTGCTAGAGAGGGGGGGCCCCAGCATTTT. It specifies CSAREGGPQHF.

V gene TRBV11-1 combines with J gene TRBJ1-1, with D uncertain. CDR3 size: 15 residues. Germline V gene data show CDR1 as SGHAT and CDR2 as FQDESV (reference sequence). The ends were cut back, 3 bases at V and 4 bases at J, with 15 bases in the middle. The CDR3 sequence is CASSFWTGRSTEAFF. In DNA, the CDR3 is TGTGCCAGCAGCTTCTGGACGGGCCGATCCACTGAAGCTTTCTTT.

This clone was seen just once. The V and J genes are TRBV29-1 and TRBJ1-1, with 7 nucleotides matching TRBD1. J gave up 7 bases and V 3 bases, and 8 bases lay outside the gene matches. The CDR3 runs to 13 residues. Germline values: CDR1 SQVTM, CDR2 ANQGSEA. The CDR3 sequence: CSVDQGGTGEAFF. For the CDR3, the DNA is TGCAGCGTTGATCAGGGGGGGACGGGTGAAGCTTTCTTT.